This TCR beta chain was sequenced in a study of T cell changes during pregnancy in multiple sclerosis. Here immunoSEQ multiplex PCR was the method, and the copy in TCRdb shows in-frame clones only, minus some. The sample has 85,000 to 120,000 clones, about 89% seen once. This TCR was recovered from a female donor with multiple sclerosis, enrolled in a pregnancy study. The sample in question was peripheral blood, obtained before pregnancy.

The CDR3 loop is CASSTRQGNYGYTF. In DNA form, the CDR3 reads TGTGCCAGCAGTACCCGACAGGGGAACTATGGCTACACCTTC. J is TRBJ1-2 and V is TRBV6-1; 8 positions agree with TRBD1. The CDR3 runs 14 residues. Germline CDR1 is MNHNS and CDR2 is SASEGT. V lost 5 bases and J lost 2; bases outside the gene matches: 4.